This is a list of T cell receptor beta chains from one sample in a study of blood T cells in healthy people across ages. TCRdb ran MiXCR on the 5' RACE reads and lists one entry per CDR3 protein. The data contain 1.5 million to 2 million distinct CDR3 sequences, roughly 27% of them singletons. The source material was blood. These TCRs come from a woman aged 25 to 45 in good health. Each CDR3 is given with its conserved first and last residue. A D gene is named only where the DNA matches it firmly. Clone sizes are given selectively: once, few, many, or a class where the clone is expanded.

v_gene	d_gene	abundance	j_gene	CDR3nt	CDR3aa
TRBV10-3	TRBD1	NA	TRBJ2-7	TGTGCCATCAGTCCGGGACAGGGTTACGAGCAGTACTTC	CAISPGQGYEQYF
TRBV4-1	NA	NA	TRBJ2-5	TGCGCCAGCAGCCAAGATTGGAACAGGGTTAGAGAGACCCAGTACTTC	CASSQDWNRVRETQYF
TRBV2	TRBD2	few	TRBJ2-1	TGTGCCAGGGATAAACTAGCGGGAGGGCCGGGGACCTACAATGAGCAGTTCTTC	CARDKLAGGPGTYNEQFF
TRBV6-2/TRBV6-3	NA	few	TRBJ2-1	TGTGCCAGCAGTGGCGGGACACCGCCACCTTCCTACAATGAGCAGTTCTTC	CASSGGTPPPSYNEQFF
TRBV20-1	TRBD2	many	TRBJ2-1	TGCAGTGCTTCACAAACCGGACTAGGCCCCTACAATGAGCAGTTCTTC	CSASQTGLGPYNEQFF
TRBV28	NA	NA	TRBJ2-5	TGTGCCAGCAGGGCCGATGACAAACAGGAAGAGACCCAGTACTTC	CASRADDKQEETQYF
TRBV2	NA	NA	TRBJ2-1	TGCGCCAGGGGTGTAGGGGACACGGGCAATGAGCAGTTCTTC	CARGVGDTGNEQFF
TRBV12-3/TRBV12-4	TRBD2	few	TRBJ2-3	TGTGCCAGCAGTGAGCCGCCGGGACTAGCGGGGGGGCCGAAAGATACGCAGTATTTT	CASSEPPGLAGGPKDTQYF
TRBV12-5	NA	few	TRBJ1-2	TGTGCTAGTGGTTTGGGACCGCTAGTTGACGGCTACACCTTC	CASGLGPLVDGYTF
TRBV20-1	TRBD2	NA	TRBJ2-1	TGCAGTGCTAGAGATCCGAGCGGGGGGGAGACCCAGTTCTTC	CSARDPSGGETQFF
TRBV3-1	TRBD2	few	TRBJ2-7	TGTGCCAGCAGCCGCTTGACTAGCGGGGGGGCCCAATCGGGCGAGCAGTACTTC	CASSRLTSGGAQSGEQYF
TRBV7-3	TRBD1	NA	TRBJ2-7	TGTGCCAGCAGCCGCGGACAGGGAAAAAACTACGAGCAGTACTTC	CASSRGQGKNYEQYF
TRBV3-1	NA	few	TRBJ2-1	TGTGCCAGCAGCCAAGATTTAGCCCTGGGGCAGTTCTTC	CASSQDLALGQFF
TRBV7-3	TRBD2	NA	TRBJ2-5	TGTGCCAGCAGCTTAAGCGGGGGTGGTGAGGCCCAGTACTTC	CASSLSGGGEAQYF
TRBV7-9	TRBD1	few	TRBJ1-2	TGTGCCAGCAGCCCTGGGACAGTCCTTAACTATGGCTACACCTTC	CASSPGTVLNYGYTF
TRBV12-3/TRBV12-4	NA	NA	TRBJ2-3	TGTGCCAGCAGTCAACTAGAGACCGCAGATACGCAGTATTTT	CASSQLETADTQYF
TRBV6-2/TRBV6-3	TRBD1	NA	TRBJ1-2	TGTGCCAGCAGCTCCGGGACAGTCATGGACCTTGGCTACACCTTC	CASSSGTVMDLGYTF
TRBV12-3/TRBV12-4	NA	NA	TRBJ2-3	TGTGCCAGCAGTTTTGTCTCAGATACGGAGTATTTT	CASSFVSDTEYF
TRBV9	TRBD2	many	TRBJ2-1	TGTGCCAGCAGCGTAGACGGGGGGGATTACAATGAGCAGTTCTTC	CASSVDGGDYNEQFF
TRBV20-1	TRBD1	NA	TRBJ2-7	TGCAGTGCTAGGGGCACAGGGGAGTACTACGAGCAGTACTTC	CSARGTGEYYEQYF
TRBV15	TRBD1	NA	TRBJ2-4	TGTACCACCAGCAGAGCGACAGGGGACGGCAAAAACATTCAGTACTTC	CTTSRATGDGKNIQYF
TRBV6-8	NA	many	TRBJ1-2	TGTGCCAGCAGTTACTCGAACCAGAAAGGAGACGGCTACACCTTC	CASSYSNQKGDGYTF
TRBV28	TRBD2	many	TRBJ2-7	TGTGCCAGCAGTACTAGCGGGAGTTCCTACGAGCAGTACTTC	CASSTSGSSYEQYF
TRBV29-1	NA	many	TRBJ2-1	TGCAGCTCTGAAGGGGAGATGGGAAGGGATAATGAGCAGTTCTTC	CSSEGEMGRDNEQFF
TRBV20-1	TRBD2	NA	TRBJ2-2	TGCAGTGCTAGAGATAGGCTAGCGGGAAACACCGGGGAGCTGTTTTTT	CSARDRLAGNTGELFF
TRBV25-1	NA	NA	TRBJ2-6	TGTGCCAGCCAGGTGTCTGGGGCCAACGTCCTGACTTTC	CASQVSGANVLTF
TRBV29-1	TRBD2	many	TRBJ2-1	TGCAGCGTCGGGAGTAGCTTAGCGGGGGCCTACAATGAGCAGTTCTTC	CSVGSSLAGAYNEQFF
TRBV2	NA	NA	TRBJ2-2	TGTGCCAGCAGTGACGGACAGACCCACACCGGGGAGCTGTTTTTT	CASSDGQTHTGELFF
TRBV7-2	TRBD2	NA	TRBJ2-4	TGTGCCAGCAGCTCGGGACTAGCGGGGGGGCAAGAGCAGTACTTC	CASSSGLAGGQEQYF
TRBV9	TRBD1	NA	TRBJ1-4	TGTGCCAGCAGCGTCCACCACCGACAGGGGCGGGAAAAACTGTTTTTT	CASSVHHRQGREKLFF
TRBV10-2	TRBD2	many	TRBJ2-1	TGCGCCAGCAACCCCGCGGGGGCCTACAATGAGCAGTTCTTC	CASNPAGAYNEQFF
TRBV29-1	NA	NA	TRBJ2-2	TGCAGCGTTGATGAAGGGGACGGGGAGCTGTTTTTT	CSVDEGDGELFF
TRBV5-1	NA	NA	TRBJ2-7	TGCGCCAGCAGCCTCAGTCAGGCAGAGCAGTACTTC	CASSLSQAEQYF
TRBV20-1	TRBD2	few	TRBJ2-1	TGCAGTGCGGGGGGGGCTAGCGGGAGGAATGAGCAGTTCTTC	CSAGGASGRNEQFF
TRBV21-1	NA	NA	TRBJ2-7	TGTGCCAGCAGCACCGACGGGACAGGGGGCCCGGTTGCCTACGAGCAGTACTTC	CASSTDGTGGPVAYEQYF
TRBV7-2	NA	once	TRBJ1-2	TGTGCCAGCAGCAGCGCCCTGGACCGCAACTATGGCTACACCTTC	CASSSALDRNYGYTF
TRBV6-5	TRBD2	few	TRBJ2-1	TGTGCCAGCACCCTGGAAGCGGGACTCCCCGGGGCAGAGCAGTTCTTC	CASTLEAGLPGAEQFF
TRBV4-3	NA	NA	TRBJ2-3	TGCGCCAGCTGCCAAGATCCCTGGGCCACGGGCACAGATACGCAGTATTTT	CASCQDPWATGTDTQYF
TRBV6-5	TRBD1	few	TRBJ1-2	TGTGCCAGCAGTTTTCCGGGACAGGGAATTGGTGGCTACACCTTC	CASSFPGQGIGGYTF
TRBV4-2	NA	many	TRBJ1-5	TGTGCCAGCAGCCCTTCAGCCCATAGCAATCAGCCCCAGCATTTT	CASSPSAHSNQPQHF
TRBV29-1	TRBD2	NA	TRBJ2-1	TGCAGCGTTGAGCGACGGGAGGGCAATGAGCAGTTCTTC	CSVERREGNEQFF
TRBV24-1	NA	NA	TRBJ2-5	TGTGCCACCAGTGAACGAAGTCCCGGGACCCGCTACCAAGAGACCCAGTACTTC	CATSERSPGTRYQETQYF
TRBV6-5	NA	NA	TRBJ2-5	TGTGCCAGCAGTTACAGTGATCGGAGAGAGACCCAGTACTTC	CASSYSDRRETQYF
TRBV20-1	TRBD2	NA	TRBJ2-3	TGCAGTGCTCATAGCGGGGGATCCACAGATACGCAGTATTTT	CSAHSGGSTDTQYF
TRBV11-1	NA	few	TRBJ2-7	TGTGCCAGCAGCTTAATTCGGGGGTCCGAGCAGTACTTC	CASSLIRGSEQYF
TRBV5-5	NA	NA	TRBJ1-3	TGTGCCAGCAGCCTGGCCCCTGCTGGGGCGGGAAACACCATATATTTT	CASSLAPAGAGNTIYF
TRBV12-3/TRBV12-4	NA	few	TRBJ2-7	TGTGCCAGCACGGTGTCCCGCCCCAACTACGGGCAGTACTTC	CASTVSRPNYGQYF